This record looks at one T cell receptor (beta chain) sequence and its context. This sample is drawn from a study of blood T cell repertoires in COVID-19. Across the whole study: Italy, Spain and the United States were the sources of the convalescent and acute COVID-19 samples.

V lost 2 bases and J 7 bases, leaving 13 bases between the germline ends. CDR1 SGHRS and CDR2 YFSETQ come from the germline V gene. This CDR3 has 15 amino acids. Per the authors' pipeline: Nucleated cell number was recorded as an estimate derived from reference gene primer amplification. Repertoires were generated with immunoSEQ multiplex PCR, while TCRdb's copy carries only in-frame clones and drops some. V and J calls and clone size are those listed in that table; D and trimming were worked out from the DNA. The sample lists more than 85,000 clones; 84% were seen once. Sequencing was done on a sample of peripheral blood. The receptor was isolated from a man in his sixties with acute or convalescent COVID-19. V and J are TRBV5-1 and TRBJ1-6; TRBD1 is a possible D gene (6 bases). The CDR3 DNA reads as TGCGCCAGCAGCTTTGACAGGCCGGGAAATTCACCCCTCCACTTT. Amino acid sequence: CASSFDRPGNSPLHF.